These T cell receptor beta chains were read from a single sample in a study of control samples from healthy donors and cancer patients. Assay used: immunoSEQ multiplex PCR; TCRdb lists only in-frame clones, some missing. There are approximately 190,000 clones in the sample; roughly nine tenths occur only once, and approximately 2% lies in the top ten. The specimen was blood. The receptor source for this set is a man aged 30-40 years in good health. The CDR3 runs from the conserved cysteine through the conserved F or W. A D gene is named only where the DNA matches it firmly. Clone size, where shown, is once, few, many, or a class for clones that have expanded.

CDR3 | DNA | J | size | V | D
CASSVGGREDSPLHF | TGTGCCAGCAGCGTAGGTGGTAGGGAGGATTCACCCCTCCACTTT | TRBJ1-6 | NA | TRBV9 | NA
CASSLSGQGAVGYTF | TGTGCCAGCAGTTTATCCGGACAGGGGGCAGTCGGCTACACCTTC | TRBJ1-2 | NA | TRBV27 | TRBD1
CASSEKGASGNTIYF | TGCGCCAGCAGTGAGAAGGGGGCCTCTGGAAACACCATATATTTT | TRBJ1-3 | NA | TRBV10-2 | TRBD1
CATSRSGGLSSYEQYF | TGTGCCACCAGCAGGTCAGGGGGCCTCTCTTCCTACGAGCAGTACTTC | TRBJ2-7 | NA | TRBV15 | TRBD1
CAISESQGAGEEKLFF | TGTGCCATCAGTGAATCCCAAGGGGCGGGGGAAGAAAAACTGTTTTTT | TRBJ1-4 | NA | TRBV10-3 | NA
CASRIGSNQPQHF | TGTGCCAGCAGGATCGGGAGCAATCAGCCCCAGCATTTT | TRBJ1-5 | few | TRBV6-6 | NA
CASSELTRDQPQHF | TGTGCCAGCAGTGAATTGACCAGGGATCAGCCCCAGCATTTT | TRBJ1-5 | NA | TRBV25-1 | NA
CASSFGFSYNEQFF | TGCGCCAGCAGCTTTGGTTTCTCCTACAATGAGCAGTTCTTC | TRBJ2-1 | NA | TRBV5-1 | NA
CASRGADIQYF | TGCGCCAGCAGGGGTGCAGACATTCAGTACTTC | TRBJ2-4 | NA | TRBV5-1 | NA
CASSDDRGPYNEQFF | TGTGCCAGCAGTGACGACCGGGGACCCTACAATGAGCAGTTCTTC | TRBJ2-1 | NA | TRBV6-4 | NA
CASSLAGGQDTQYF | TGTGCCAGCAGCTTAGCGGGGGGCCAAGATACGCAGTATTTT | TRBJ2-3 | NA | TRBV7-7 | NA
CASSIGTGANSPLHF | TGTGCCAGTAGTATAGGTACAGGTGCGAATTCACCCCTCCACTTT | TRBJ1-6 | NA | TRBV19 | NA
CASSVPHTQGPSGNTIYF | TGTGCCAGCAGTGTCCCGCACACACAGGGTCCTAGTGGAAACACCATATATTTT | TRBJ1-3 | NA | TRBV6-4 | NA
CASSQAWQGDQPQHF | TGCGCCAGCAGCCAAGCTTGGCAGGGAGATCAGCCCCAGCATTTT | TRBJ1-5 | NA | TRBV4-1 | NA
CAWSVLNTDTQYF | TGTGCCTGGAGTGTACTTAACACAGATACGCAGTATTTT | TRBJ2-3 | NA | TRBV30 | NA
CASSQTGGDSPLHF | TGTGCCAGCAGCCAAACAGGGGGTGATTCGCCCCTCCACTTT | TRBJ1-6 | NA | TRBV3-1/TRBV3-2 | TRBD1
CASSSPPNTEAFF | TGCGCCAGCAGCTCGCCCCCGAACACTGAAGCTTTCTTT | TRBJ1-1 | NA | TRBV5-1 | NA